This T cell receptor (beta chain) was captured in a study of beta chain features in type 1 diabetes. Overall study context: The patient and healthy donor groups were comparable for age, gender and cell yields.

V dropped 10 bases and J dropped 7; count of bases not matched to a gene: 21. The CDR3 spans 17 residues. Points on this clone: Its antigen is currently unknown.

Sorting that relied on CD45RO/CCR7/CD25/CD127/CD95/CD27 yielded CD4+ naive, central memory, regulatory and stem cell-like memory cells. Purity above 98% was achieved in all sorted populations. Study findings and constraints: Moderate but significant shortening of TCRB CDR3s was recorded in all four CD4+ subsets from Type 1 diabetes patients.

Reverse transcribing all isolated RNA meant expressed TCRB transcripts were sequenced. Data came from immunoSEQ multiplex PCR; TCRdb stores just in-frame clones and leaves some out. The top ten hold more than 0.09% of the sample, which has 500,000 to 800,000 clones, roughly 12% seen once. This sequence joins TRBV23-1 and TRBJ1-5; TRBD1 agrees at 8 bases. TRBV23-1 is classed as an ORF, of uncertain function. The sample consisted of naive CD4+ T cells from blood. The sequence came from a man aged 25-45 years with type 1 diabetes. CDR3 bases: TGCGCCACCCGGACGAGGACAGGGAGCAATTCATGGCAGCCCCAGCATTTT. Translating gives CATRTRTGSNSWQPQHF.